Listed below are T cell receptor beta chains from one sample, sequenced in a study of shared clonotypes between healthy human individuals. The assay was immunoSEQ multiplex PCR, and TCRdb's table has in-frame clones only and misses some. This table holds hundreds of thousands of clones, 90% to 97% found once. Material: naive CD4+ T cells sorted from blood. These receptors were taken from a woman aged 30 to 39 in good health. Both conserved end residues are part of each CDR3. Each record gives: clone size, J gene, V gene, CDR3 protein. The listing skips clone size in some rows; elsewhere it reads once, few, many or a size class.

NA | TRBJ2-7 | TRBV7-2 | CASSLSTVPLYEQYF
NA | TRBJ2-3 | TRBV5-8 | CASSPGTVSTDTQYF
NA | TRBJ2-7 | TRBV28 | CASSLLGFRDRKTYEQYF
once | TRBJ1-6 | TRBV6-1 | CASSVYRGDSPLHF
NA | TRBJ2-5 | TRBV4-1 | CASSQDFGRETQYF
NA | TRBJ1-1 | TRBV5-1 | CASSREGSPSTEAFF
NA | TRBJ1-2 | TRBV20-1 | CSASPVGYTF
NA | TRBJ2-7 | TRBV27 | CASSTSGVLKYEQYF
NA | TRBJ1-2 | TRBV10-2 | CASSPGQGYYGGYTF
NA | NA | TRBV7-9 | CASSYASGRAGGEQYF
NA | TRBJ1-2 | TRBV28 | CASSFWTESDGYTF
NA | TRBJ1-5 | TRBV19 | CASSRGALRGNQPQHF
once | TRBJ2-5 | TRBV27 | CASSLPASGREVETQYF
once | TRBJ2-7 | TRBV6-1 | CASRGTGRYEQYF
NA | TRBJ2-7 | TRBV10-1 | CASSTRDPREQYF
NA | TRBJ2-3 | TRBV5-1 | CASSLGGLAGGSTDTQYF
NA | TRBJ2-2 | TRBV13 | CASSLTGELFF
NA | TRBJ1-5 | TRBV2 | CASSEQGDQPQHF
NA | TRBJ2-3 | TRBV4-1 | CASSQEGSGRARGTDTQYF
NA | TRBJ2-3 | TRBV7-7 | CASSQGLAGTDTQYF
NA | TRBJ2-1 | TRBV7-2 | CASSWYNEQFF
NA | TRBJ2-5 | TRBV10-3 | CAISESTPLLPGGRETQYF
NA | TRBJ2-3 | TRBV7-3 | CASSPLGGSTDTQYF
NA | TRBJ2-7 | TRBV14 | CASSQGLDSSSYEQYF
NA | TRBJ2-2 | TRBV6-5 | CASSYEGRGTGELFF
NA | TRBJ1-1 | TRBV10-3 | CAMGRLRGRNTEAFF
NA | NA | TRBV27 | CASSGQGIAYEQYF
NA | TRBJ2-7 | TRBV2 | CASRLGHEQYF
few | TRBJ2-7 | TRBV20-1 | CSAWTIAEQYF
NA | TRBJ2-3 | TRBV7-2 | CASSQVPLLGDTQYF
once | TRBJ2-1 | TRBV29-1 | CSGSGGRGNEQFF
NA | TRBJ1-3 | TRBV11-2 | CASSVRQGSSGNTIYF
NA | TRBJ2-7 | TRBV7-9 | CASSRTSNSNEQYF
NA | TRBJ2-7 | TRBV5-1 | CASSLDPGFSYEQYF
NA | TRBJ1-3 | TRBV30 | CAWSGTGNTIYF
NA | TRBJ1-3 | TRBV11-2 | CASSQGPGGNTIYF
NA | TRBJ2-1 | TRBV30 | CAWYSGRTNEQFF
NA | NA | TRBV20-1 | CSGRYSYEQYF
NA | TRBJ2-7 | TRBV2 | CASSGPGRLNYEQYF
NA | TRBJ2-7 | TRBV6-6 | CASRRTGVWDEQYF
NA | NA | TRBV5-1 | CASSSGTVYEQYF
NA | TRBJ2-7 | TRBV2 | CASRPGTGVYEQYF
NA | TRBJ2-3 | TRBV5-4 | CASKDTGQGTDTQYF
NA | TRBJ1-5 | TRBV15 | CATSRDREYLQPQHF
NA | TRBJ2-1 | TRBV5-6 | CASSLVGPAGSFVF
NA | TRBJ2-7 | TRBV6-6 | CASTNTGGIYEQYF
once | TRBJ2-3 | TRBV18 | CASSSGTANTDTQYF
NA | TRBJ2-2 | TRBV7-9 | CASSLVGLKGGELFF